The 14 T cell receptor beta chains listed next were all sequenced from one sample in a study of T cells in localized non-small cell lung cancer. Libraries were prepared by immunoSEQ multiplex PCR; TCRdb keeps only in-frame clonotypes and omits some of them. The repertoire holds tens of thousands of clones, with about nine tenths as singletons. The material was PBMCs, obtained before any cancer treatment. Receptors originate from a man aged 40 to 70 with stage II squamous cell lung carcinoma.

The V call is TRBV5-8, the J call TRBJ1-1; D possibly corresponds to TRBD1 (5 bases). V lost 2 bases to trimming and J lost 4 bases, with 12 bases between them. Germline V lookup: CDR1 SGHTS, CDR2 YDEGEE. This CDR3 region has 14 residues. The CDR3, as DNA: TGTGCCAGCAGCTTAGGGGAGGTGGCCACTGAAGCTTTCTTT. Translated: CASSLGEVATEAFF.

The V gene is TRBV5-1, the J gene TRBJ2-7; D unresolved. Deletions cut 4 bases from V and 4 bases from J, with 12 bases between. The germline gives CDR1 SGHRS, CDR2 YFSETQ. The CDR3 is made up of 13 amino acids. The CDR3 bases are TGCGCCAGCAGCGCCCGCAGCGCGTACGAGCAGTACTTC. Translation: CASSARSAYEQYF.

The V and J genes are TRBV18 and TRBJ2-3, with D tentatively TRBD1 (5 bases). Germline V gene lookup returns CDR1 KGHSH and CDR2 LQKENI. V lost 6 bases and J 10 bases, leaving 17 bases between the germline ends. This CDR3 has 13 residues. The CDR3 sequence: CASSADWTRPQYF. The CDR3 coding sequence is TGTGCCAGCTCGGCAGACTGGACACGGCCGCAGTATTTT.

This CDR3 reads CASRAGTSGGEQFF. The CDR3 DNA reads as TGTGCCAGCAGAGCCGGGACTAGCGGGGGTGAGCAGTTCTTC. The chain links TRBV2 to TRBJ2-1, with 14 bases that match TRBD2. The germline gives CDR1 SNHLY, CDR2 FYNNEI. The CDR3 loop spans 14 amino acids. The V gene end was trimmed by 6 bases and the J gene end by 9 bases; junction bases not matched to a gene: 4.

This chain joins TRBV6-6 and TRBJ2-7; 11 positions agree with TRBD2. Germline-derived CDR1 and CDR2 are MNHNY and SVGAGI (reference sequence). The CDR3 has 16 amino acids. Trimming at V came to 6 bases and at J to 2 bases, leaving 9 bases not matched to a gene. CDR3 coding DNA: TGTGCCAGCAGCAGCACCCTAGCGGGGGGCCCCTACGAGCAGTACTTC. Its translation: CASSSTLAGGPYEQYF.

The chain couples TRBV14 to TRBJ1-1, with D possibly matching TRBD1 (6 bases). Trimming took off 0 bases at V and 5 bases at J, with 16 bases between the two ends. The CDR3 runs to 16 residues. Germline V lookup: CDR1 SGHDN, CDR2 FVKESK. This CDR3 is CASSQDAGGVGTEAFF. CDR3 DNA: TGTGCCAGCAGCCAAGACGCTGGGGGCGTGGGGACTGAAGCTTTCTTT.

V gene TRBV7-9 combines with J gene TRBJ1-2; 8 bases match TRBD1. CDR3 length: 13 residues. The germline V gene encodes CDR1 SEHNR and CDR2 FQNEAQ (reference sequence). Germline trimming cut 5 bases from V and 7 bases from J; bases unmatched to any gene: 6. The CDR3 here is CASSAGGDFGYTF. CDR3 coding DNA: TGTGCCAGCAGCGCAGGGGGCGATTTTGGCTACACCTTC.

The rearrangement links TRBV28 to TRBJ1-1; D unresolved. Germline V gene sequence: CDR1 MDHEN, CDR2 SYDVKM. V lost 8 bases, J lost 5 bases, and 12 bases lay in between. This CDR3 contains 12 residues. CDR3 region: CASGQERTEAFF. CDR3 DNA: TGTGCCAGCGGTCAAGAGCGGACTGAAGCTTTCTTT.

The chain carries TRBV19 and TRBJ2-3; D tentatively fits TRBD1 or TRBD2 (6 bases each). This CDR3 is built from 15 residues. Germline V CDR1 and CDR2: LNHDA, SQIVND (reference sequence). Deletions cut 2 bases from V and 1 base from J, with 10 bases between. The DNA of the CDR3 is TGTGCCAGTAGTATAAGTAGGGGGGGCACAGATACGCAGTATTTT. Translation: CASSISRGGTDTQYF.

The CDR3 is CAWTPGEVTQYF. Here the CDR3 DNA reads TGTGCCTGGACGCCAGGCGAGGTGACCCAGTACTTC. The V call is TRBV30, the J call TRBJ2-5; D call uncertain. V was clipped by 4 bases and J by 7 bases, with 13 bases between them. This CDR3 is built from 12 residues. Germline lookup yields CDR1 GTSNPN and CDR2 SVGIG (reference sequence). Together with reference TRBV30 and TRBJ2-5, the CDR3 gives the full variable domain: SQTIHQWPATLVQPVGSPLSLECTVEGTSNPNLYWYRQAAGRGLQLLFYSVGIGQISSEVPQNLSASRPQDRQFILSSKKLLLSDSGFYLCAWTPGEVTQYFGPGTRLLVL.

The chain joins TRBV5-5 to TRBJ1-1; D is perhaps TRBD1 (6 bases). This CDR3 is built from 12 residues. Trimming left V 4 bases short and J 10 bases short, with 14 bases between. The germline V gene has CDR1 SGHKS and CDR2 YYEKEE (reference sequence). DNA for the CDR3: TGTGCCAGCAGCAGGGACAAGGCATCAGCTTTCTTT. This gives the protein CASSRDKASAFF. The complete variable domain, with remaining parts taken from reference TRBV5-5 and TRBJ1-1, reads DAGVTQSPTHLIKTRGQQVTLRCSPISGHKSVSWYQQVLGQGPQFIFQYYEKEERGRGNFPDRFSARQFPNYSSELNVNALLLGDSALYLCASSRDKASAFFGQGTRLTVV.

The chain carries TRBV30 and TRBJ2-2; D perhaps matches TRBD1 (5 bases). The CDR3 is made up of 16 amino acids. The germline V gene encodes CDR1 GTSNPN and CDR2 SVGIG (reference sequence). The germline V and J ends were trimmed by 3 bases and 2 bases, with 16 bases remaining between them. CDR3 protein: CAWRTADGLNTGELFF. In DNA, the CDR3 is TGTGCCTGGAGGACAGCTGACGGATTAAACACCGGGGAGCTGTTTTTT. The variable domain in full, completed from reference TRBV30 and TRBJ2-2, reads SQTIHQWPATLVQPVGSPLSLECTVEGTSNPNLYWYRQAAGRGLQLLFYSVGIGQISSEVPQNLSASRPQDRQFILSSKKLLLSDSGFYLCAWRTADGLNTGELFFGEGSRLTVL.

The rearrangement links TRBV27 to TRBJ2-7, with a weak D call TRBD1 (5 bases). V lost 6 bases and J lost 3, with 18 bases in between. The V gene's germline CDR1 is MNHEY and CDR2 SMNVEV (reference sequence). This CDR3 is built from 15 residues. Here the CDR3 reads CASSSPRRGDYEQYF. The CDR3 coding sequence is TGTGCCAGCAGCTCCCCTAGAAGGGGTGACTACGAGCAGTACTTC.

The chain couples TRBV9 to TRBJ1-1; no reliable D call. This CDR3 is built from 13 residues. The germline V gene encodes CDR1 SGDLS and CDR2 YYNGEE. Trimming took off 3 bases at V and 2 bases at J, with 8 bases between the two ends. The CDR3 bases are TGTGCCAGCAGCGCGGACGGTAACACTGAAGCTTTCTTT. Residues: CASSADGNTEAFF.